These 18 T cell receptor beta chains were sequenced from one sample in a study of neurological immune-mediated disorders. In TCRdb, the 5' RACE reads were re-called with MiXCR into one record per CDR3 protein. Of 25,000 to 40,000 distinct CDR3 sequences detected, around 1.5% appear once; the ten largest clones hold around 9%. Sequenced input: PBMCs. The receptors derive from a young woman with multiple sclerosis.

This clonotype was seen at least ten times. V gene TRBV5-1 combines with J gene TRBJ1-3; D ambiguous. The CDR3 runs to 15 residues. Germline V CDR1 and CDR2: SGHRS, YFSETQ. Trimming removed 0 bases at V and 0 bases at J, with 7 bases between. CDR3: CASSLVQASGNTIYF. CDR3 DNA sequence: TGCGCCAGCAGCTTGGTTCAGGCCTCTGGAAACACCATATATTTT.

In this sample, this clonotype turned up many times. The chain combines TRBV11-2 with TRBJ1-2; 7 bases are shared with TRBD1. CDR1 and CDR2 from the germline V gene are SGHAT and FQNNGV. The trim removed 6 bases at V and 6 bases at J, leaving 7 bases unmatched. This CDR3 contains 13 residues. The CDR3 DNA reads as TGTGCCAGCAGTCGAGACAGGGATCATGGCTACACCTTC. Its translation: CASSRDRDHGYTF.

At least ten counts were recorded for this clonotype. The chain is built from TRBV7-2 and TRBJ2-2; D gene uncertain. Germline V CDR1 and CDR2: SGHTA, FQGNSA. This CDR3 spans 14 amino acids. The V end lost 2 bases, the J end lost 1 base, and 5 bases lay between the germline ends. The CDR3 DNA follows: TGTGCCAGCAGCTTAAAGATGAACACCGGGGAGCTGTTTTTT. Translated: CASSLKMNTGELFF.

This clonotype was recorded at least ten times. This chain joins TRBV7-2 and TRBJ2-7; D unclear. The V end lost 2 bases, the J end lost 2 bases, and 10 bases lay between the germline ends. The germline V gene has CDR1 SGHTA and CDR2 FQGNSA. The CDR3 covers 14 residues. The CDR3 loop is CASSLSGGTYEQYF. DNA of the CDR3: TGTGCCAGCAGCTTAAGTGGCGGAACCTACGAGCAGTACTTC.

Many counts were recorded for this clonotype. The rearrangement links TRBV4-3 to TRBJ2-2; D gene ambiguous. This CDR3 has 15 amino acids. Germline loops: CDR1 LGHNA, CDR2 YSLEER. Trimming took off 4 bases at V and 3 bases at J, with 12 bases between the two ends. The CDR3 sequence is CASSLLKGHTGELFF. The CDR3 coding sequence is TGCGCCAGCAGCCTCCTTAAGGGTCACACCGGGGAGCTGTTTTTT.

This clonotype was observed at least ten times. At one end, the junction sequence differs from germline, possibly due to a read error. The CDR3: CASSLARTTALLF. The CDR3 DNA reads TGTGCCAGCAGCTTAGCGCGGACCACTGCCCTGCTATTC. V gene TRBV7-8 combines with J gene TRBJ2-1; D is ambiguous. This CDR3 region has 13 residues. Germline CDR1 is SGHVS and CDR2 is FQNEAQ.

This clonotype was recorded many times. The chain couples TRBV12-3 or TRBV12-4 to TRBJ2-1; unclear D gene. V was cut by 6 bases and J by 4 bases, with 13 bases left in between. The CDR3 is made up of 14 amino acids. The CDR3 loop reads CASRPSSMYNEQFF. The CDR3 DNA is TGTGCCAGCAGACCTTCTAGTATGTACAATGAGCAGTTCTTC.

The sample holds many counts of this clonotype. The CDR3 DNA is TGCAGTGCTAGATTGCAGGGGGCTGGCTACACCTTC. Translation: CSARLQGAGYTF. V and J are TRBV20-1 and TRBJ1-2; 8 bases line up with TRBD1. The germline V gene encodes CDR1 DFQATT and CDR2 SNEGSKA (reference sequence). V lost 2 bases, J lost 7 bases, and 3 bases stayed unmatched. The CDR3 has 12 amino acids.

This clonotype was seen repeatedly, ten times or more. J is TRBJ1-1 and V is TRBV18, with 10 bases identical to TRBD1. This CDR3 region has 14 residues. The germline CDR1 and CDR2 sequences are KGHSH and LQKENI. The J segment lost 5 bases and the V segment lost 6 bases, leaving 6 bases of the junction unmatched. CDR3 nucleotide sequence: TGTGCCAGCTCCGGGACAGGGGTGGGGACTGAAGCTTTCTTT. Its protein is CASSGTGVGTEAFF.

At least ten counts were recorded for this clonotype. The rearrangement uses TRBV5-5 and TRBJ2-7; 8 bases match TRBD1. The CDR3 has 14 residues. After removal of 0 bases from V and 6 bases from J, the junction contained 5 bases not matched to a gene. Germline values: CDR1 SGHKS, CDR2 YYEKEE (reference sequence). The CDR3 here is CASSLGQGRGEQYF. CDR3 nucleotide sequence: TGTGCCAGCAGCTTGGGACAGGGGAGAGGCGAGCAGTACTTC.

In its sample, this clonotype was seen many times. The V call is TRBV3-1, the J call TRBJ1-5, with no clear D. CDR1 is LGHDT, CDR2 YNNKEL, per germline (reference sequence). V gave up 8 bases and J gave up 1 base, with 12 bases separating them. CDR3 length equals 14 residues. The CDR3 nucleotides are TGTGCCAGCGCCTGGGGAGGGAGCAATCAGCCCCAGCATTTT. Translated: CASAWGGSNQPQHF.

This clonotype was seen at least ten times. V usage is TRBV10-3 and J usage is TRBJ1-1, with unresolved D. This CDR3 spans 12 amino acids. CDR1 is ENHRY and CDR2 is SYGVKD in the germline V gene. Trimming took 5 bases from V and 2 from J, leaving 6 bases between them. The DNA of the CDR3 is TGTGCCATCAGTCCCCATAACACTGAAGCTTTCTTT. It yields the protein CAISPHNTEAFF.

This clonotype was picked up many times. This chain uses TRBV7-9 with TRBJ2-5, with D perhaps TRBD1 or TRBD2 (5 bases each). The germline CDR1 and CDR2 sequences are SEHNR and FQNEAQ (reference sequence). CDR3 length equals 13 residues. The V end lost 5 bases, the J end lost 5 bases, and 12 bases lay between the germline ends. The CDR3 bases are TGTGCCAGCAGCCTTTTGGGGGTGGAGACCCAGTACTTC. Translating it yields CASSLLGVETQYF.

This clonotype was recorded at least ten times. The rearrangement uses TRBV6-2 or TRBV6-3 and TRBJ2-5, with D perhaps TRBD2 (6 bases). Per germline, CDR1 MNHEY and CDR2 SVGEGT. The CDR3 is made up of 14 amino acids. The V end was cut by 4 bases, the J end by 4 bases, with 13 bases between. This CDR3 reads CASSWTNSGETQYF. CDR3 sequence (DNA): TGTGCCAGCAGTTGGACTAACAGCGGAGAGACCCAGTACTTC.

The sample holds many counts of this clonotype. V usage is TRBV12-3 or TRBV12-4 and J usage is TRBJ2-3; D unclear. This CDR3 region has 11 residues. The ends were cut back, 2 bases at V and 6 bases at J, with 3 bases in the middle. The CDR3 here is CASSLFDTQYF. The CDR3 nucleotides are TGTGCCAGCAGTTTATTTGATACGCAGTATTTT.

At least ten counts were recorded for this clonotype. The chain couples TRBV7-9 to TRBJ2-7; 9 positions agree with TRBD1. The CDR3 consists of 12 residues. Unmatched junction bases numbered 7, after V lost 10 bases and J lost 6 bases. The germline CDR1 and CDR2 sequences are SEHNR and FQNEAQ (reference sequence). CDR3 protein: CATAGQGREQYF. CDR3 DNA: TGTGCCACAGCGGGACAGGGCCGCGAGCAGTACTTC.

This clonotype was recorded at least ten times. This sequence joins TRBV7-2 and TRBJ1-1, with 10 bases that match TRBD1. The ends lost 5 bases at V and 11 bases at J; junction bases unmatched: 8. Germline V gene data show CDR1 as SGHTA and CDR2 as FQGNSA. There are 13 residues in the CDR3. CDR3 DNA: TGTGCCAGCAGCGGAGACGGGACAGGGGCGGCTTTCTTT. As protein: CASSGDGTGAAFF.

This clonotype was picked up many times. J is TRBJ2-3 and V is TRBV5-1; D is unresolved. V lost 1 base and J lost 6, with 9 bases in between. Germline assignment: CDR1 SGHRS and CDR2 YFSETQ. The CDR3 consists of 13 residues. CDR3 protein: CASSLNFGDTQYF. CDR3 DNA: TGCGCCAGCAGCTTGAATTTTGGGGATACGCAGTATTTT.